A single sample is the source of the 29 T cell receptor beta chains below, sequenced in a study of blood T cell repertoires in COVID-19. Sequencing was performed with immunoSEQ multiplex PCR; in TCRdb, only in-frame clones are kept and a portion is missing. The table has 250,000 to 300,000 clones, roughly nine tenths seen once; the top ten hold more than 9.5%. The sample taken for sequencing was peripheral blood. The receptor source for this set is a woman in her 30s with COVID-19, enrolled during active disease.

The genes are TRBV7-9 and TRBJ1-6; 8 bases are shared with TRBD1. The CDR3 consists of 15 residues. Trimming at V came to 5 bases and at J to 6 bases, leaving 6 bases not matched to a gene. Germline assignment: CDR1 SEHNR and CDR2 FQNEAQ (reference sequence). The CDR3 sequence is CASSRTGTVNSPLHF. The CDR3 region has the DNA TGTGCCAGCAGCAGGACAGGGACGGTTAATTCACCCCTCCACTTT.

This chain connects TRBV14 to TRBJ2-7, with TRBD1 matching 9 bases. The V segment lost 4 bases and the J segment 6 bases; nucleotides outside the gene matches: 10. This CDR3 has 15 amino acids. Germline CDR1 SGHDN, CDR2 FVKESK. CDR3 DNA: TGTGCCAGCAGCCTGGGACAGGGCCCGCAGGGCGAGCAGTACTTC. Translating gives CASSLGQGPQGEQYF.

This clone was picked up a small number of times. The chain couples TRBV28 to TRBJ2-2; TRBD2 might be the D (5 bases). Looked up from germline, CDR1 is MDHEN and CDR2 is SYDVKM. CDR3 length: 15 amino acids. Between the trimmed V and J ends, which lost 6 bases and 5 bases, there was a span of 16 bases. The CDR3 DNA is TGTGCCAGCAGCCCCGTGAGTCGGGAAACCGGGGAGCTGTTTTTT. Translated: CASSPVSRETGELFF.

The chain recombines TRBV19 with TRBJ1-1; TRBD1 is a possible D gene (6 bases). V lost 5 bases and J lost 5, with 12 bases in between. This CDR3 has 13 amino acids. The germline V gene has CDR1 LNHDA and CDR2 SQIVND (reference sequence). CDR3: CASSWTVRTEAFF. The DNA for the CDR3 is TGTGCCAGTAGTTGGACAGTGCGGACTGAAGCTTTCTTT.

V is TRBV29-1 and J is TRBJ1-1; maybe TRBD1 (5 bases). V lost 4 bases to trimming and J lost 4 bases, with 7 bases between them. Germline CDR1 reads SQVTM; CDR2 reads ANQGSEA. The CDR3 is made up of 11 amino acids. The CDR3 protein is CSVGGVTEAFF. The CDR3 nucleotides are TGCAGCGTTGGGGGGGTCACTGAAGCTTTCTTT.

The gene calls are TRBV5-1 and TRBJ1-2; weak D call: TRBD1 (6 bases). CDR1 and CDR2 from the germline V gene are SGHRS and YFSETQ. V lost 5 bases and J 3 bases, leaving 11 bases between the germline ends. The CDR3 covers 13 residues. The CDR3 loop reads CASRTGRDYGYTF. In nucleotides, the CDR3 is TGCGCCAGCAGAACAGGGCGGGACTATGGCTACACCTTC.

This clone appeared once. V and J are TRBV5-3 and TRBJ2-5; 10 nucleotides line up with TRBD2. TRBV5-3 is an ORF, and what it does is uncertain. This CDR3 is 16 amino acids long. Trimming took 0 bases from V and 5 from J; bases not matched to a gene: 7. The CDR3 bases are TGTGCCAGAAGCTTGGATTTAGCGGGGGGAGTCGAGACCCAGTACTTC. It specifies CARSLDLAGGVETQYF.

V gene TRBV6-2 or TRBV6-3 combines with J gene TRBJ2-5; TRBD2 matches at 8 bases. Germline V gene lookup returns CDR1 MNHEY and CDR2 SVGEGT. The CDR3 runs 15 residues. V lost 5 bases and J lost 8; bases outside the gene matches: 13. The CDR3 spells CASSAPRSGDGTQYF. CDR3 DNA sequence: TGTGCCAGCAGTGCCCCGCGTAGCGGGGATGGAACCCAGTACTTC.

The rearrangement uses TRBV24-1 and TRBJ2-1; D may be TRBD2 (5 bases). Germline V gene lookup returns CDR1 KGHDR and CDR2 SFDVKD. The CDR3 has 13 residues. Trimming pared 6 bases from V and 9 bases from J, leaving 14 bases between. The CDR3 DNA follows: TGTGCCACCAGTAGAATCGGACTGGGTGAGCAGTTCTTC. Translated: CATSRIGLGEQFF.

This chain uses TRBV6-4 with TRBJ1-1; no definite D call. V was pared by 6 bases and J by 7 bases, with 12 bases between. Germline CDR1 reads MRHNA; CDR2 reads SNTAGT. CDR3 length equals 12 residues. CDR3 DNA: TGTGCCAGCAGGAAAGAGGGCTATGAAGCTTTCTTT. Encoded protein: CASRKEGYEAFF.

A single count supports this clone. The V and J genes are TRBV6-5 and TRBJ2-7, with TRBD1 as a possible D gene (5 bases). Trimming took 0 bases from V and 3 from J, leaving 9 bases between them. Germline-derived CDR1 and CDR2 are MNHEY and SVGAGI. This CDR3 is 14 amino acids long. The CDR3 here is CASSYSAGYYEQYF. CDR3 nucleotide sequence: TGTGCCAGCAGTTACTCGGCAGGGTACTACGAGCAGTACTTC.

The CDR3 region is CASSEGTGSKNIQYF. Here the CDR3 DNA reads TGTGCCAGCAGCGAAGGGACAGGGAGCAAAAACATTCAGTACTTC. J is TRBJ2-4 and V is TRBV5-5; 9 bases are a match to TRBD1. After removal of 4 bases from V and 3 bases from J, the junction contained 5 bases not matched to a gene. CDR3 length: 15 amino acids. CDR1 and CDR2 (germline): SGHKS, YYEKEE (reference sequence).

The table lists this clone with a few counts. This sequence joins TRBV3-1 (or the pseudogene TRBV3-2) and TRBJ2-5; D might be TRBD2 (6 bases). Deletions cut 3 bases from V and 0 bases from J, with 11 bases between. Germline CDR1 LGHDT, CDR2 YNNKEL (reference sequence). The CDR3 is 15 amino acids. The DNA of the CDR3 is TGTGCCAGCAGCCATTCCAGCGGGTACCAAGAGACCCAGTACTTC. This gives the protein CASSHSSGYQETQYF.

The chain couples TRBV19 to TRBJ2-1; 8 bases align to TRBD1. The trim removed 4 bases at V and 3 bases at J, leaving 2 bases unmatched. Germline CDR1 reads LNHDA; CDR2 reads SQIVND (reference sequence). The CDR3 has 14 amino acids. CDR3 sequence: CASSNTGGYNEQFF. CDR3 in DNA: TGTGCCAGTAGTAATACAGGGGGCTACAATGAGCAGTTCTTC.

CDR3 region: CASSQDLRGLAGQPFTGELFF. In DNA, the CDR3 is TGTGCCAGCAGCCAAGACCTCCGGGGACTAGCGGGGCAACCCTTCACCGGGGAGCTGTTTTTT. This chain links TRBV3-1 (or the pseudogene TRBV3-2) with TRBJ2-2; 13 bases fit TRBD2. The CDR3 runs 21 residues. Per the germline V gene, CDR1 is LGHDT and CDR2 is YNNKEL (reference sequence). Unmatched junction bases numbered 14, after V lost 0 bases and J lost 4 bases.

V and J are TRBV6-2 or TRBV6-3 and TRBJ1-1, with D maybe TRBD1 (6 bases). Deletions cut 5 bases from V and 13 bases from J, with 17 bases between. The CDR3 extends over 12 amino acids. Germline values: CDR1 MNHEY, CDR2 SVGEGT. The CDR3 DNA follows: TGTGCCAGCAGTATTACAGGGCCCGCAGGTTTCTTT. Translating it yields CASSITGPAGFF.

This clone turned up a few times. The chain uses TRBV6-7 and TRBJ1-5; D is possibly TRBD1 (6 bases). TRBV6-7 is an ORF, and what it does is uncertain. This CDR3 contains 15 residues. Trimming pared 0 bases from V and 5 bases from J, leaving 11 bases between. CDR3 amino acids: CASSYSTQGYQPQHF. CDR3 bases: TGTGCCAGCAGTTACTCGACGCAGGGGTATCAGCCCCAGCATTTT.

The chain combines TRBV6-5 with TRBJ2-3, with D perhaps TRBD1 (6 bases). The germline CDR1 and CDR2 sequences are MNHEY and SVGAGI. V was pared by 6 bases and J by 4 bases, with 17 bases between. The CDR3 spans 15 residues. Written as DNA, the CDR3 is TGTGCCAGCAGCGTTCGCTCTTACAGGGCAGATACGCAGTATTTT. This translates into CASSVRSYRADTQYF.

V and J are TRBV5-1 and TRBJ1-2; D is possibly TRBD1 (6 bases). The CDR3 runs 17 residues. The germline V gene has CDR1 SGHRS and CDR2 YFSETQ. Trimming took off 4 bases at V and 3 bases at J, with 22 bases between the two ends. The CDR3 here is CASSNRQDLTHDYGYTF. CDR3 in DNA: TGCGCCAGCAGCAACAGACAGGACCTTACTCACGACTATGGCTACACCTTC.

In regard to this clone: Other DNA sequences in the sample encode the same CDR3. The J gene is TRBJ1-5, the V gene TRBV19, with D possibly TRBD1 on 5 matching bases. Germline loops: CDR1 LNHDA, CDR2 SQIVND (reference sequence). The CDR3 is 14 amino acids. Trimming took 2 bases from V and 6 from J, leaving 11 bases between them. Here the CDR3 reads CASSIQGLGQPQHF. The CDR3 DNA sequence: TGTGCCAGTAGTATACAGGGTCTTGGTCAGCCCCAGCATTTT.

In its sample, this clone was seen once. This rearrangement joins TRBV6-6 to TRBJ1-4; D might be TRBD1 (6 bases). Trimming took off 7 bases at V and 7 bases at J, with 16 bases between the two ends. The CDR3 spans 14 residues. CDR1 and CDR2 from the germline V gene are MNHNY and SVGAGI (reference sequence). The DNA for the CDR3 is TGTGCCAGCACAAGGGGGGGCGCGGGTGAAAAACTGTTTTTT. It is translated as CASTRGGAGEKLFF.

The chain links TRBV10-2 to TRBJ2-7; 9 positions match TRBD1. The V gene end was trimmed by 8 bases and the J gene end by 3 bases; junction bases not matched to a gene: 8. This CDR3 spans 14 amino acids. The germline V gene encodes CDR1 WSHSY and CDR2 SAAADI. CDR3 sequence reads: CASRPGTGFYEQYF. In DNA form, the CDR3 reads TGCGCCAGCCGTCCCGGGACAGGGTTCTACGAGCAGTACTTC.

The chain employs TRBV7-8 and TRBJ2-7; D not certain. The germline V gene has CDR1 SGHVS and CDR2 FQNEAQ. V lost 1 base and J 2 bases, leaving 9 bases between the germline ends. The CDR3 runs 14 residues. The CDR3 nucleotides read TGTGCCAGCAGCTTAGTCACTCCTACCTACGAGCAGTACTTC. Translated, it gives CASSLVTPTYEQYF.

V gene TRBV29-1 combines with J gene TRBJ2-7, with D maybe TRBD2 (6 bases). V was clipped by 7 bases and J by 4 bases, with 23 bases between them. CDR1 is SQVTM, CDR2 ANQGSEA, per germline. The CDR3 extends over 15 amino acids. The CDR3 nucleotides are TGCAGCGCCTTGGGAGGCTTTCCCCTCTATTACGAGCAGTACTTC. Its protein is CSALGGFPLYYEQYF.

Only one count was recorded for this clone. CDR3: CASSDPRASGGGTDTQYF. The CDR3 nucleotides read TGTGCCAGCAGTGACCCGAGAGCTAGCGGGGGGGGCACAGATACGCAGTATTTT. The chain couples TRBV6-4 to TRBJ2-3; 12 bases align to TRBD2. CDR1 is MRHNA, CDR2 SNTAGT, per germline. This CDR3 region has 18 residues. V lost 2 bases and J lost 1; bases outside the gene matches: 7.

The gene calls are TRBV24-1 and TRBJ1-2; possibly TRBD1 for D (5 bases). This CDR3 contains 15 residues. CDR1 is KGHDR, CDR2 SFDVKD, per germline. V was clipped by 3 bases and J by 6 bases, with 16 bases between them. The CDR3 bases are TGTGCCACCAGTGATCGGGGGATGCCGACCAATGGCTACACCTTC. Protein product: CATSDRGMPTNGYTF.

V gene TRBV5-1 combines with J gene TRBJ2-1; 10 positions match TRBD1. Trimming removed 0 bases from V and 8 bases from J; junction bases left unmatched: 8. Germline CDR1 is SGHRS and CDR2 is YFSETQ. The CDR3 extends over 16 amino acids. The CDR3 coding sequence is TGCGCCAGCAGCTTGGCAATAGGGACAGGGGTACATGAGCAGTTCTTC. Its translation is CASSLAIGTGVHEQFF.

In DNA, the CDR3 is TGTGCCAGCAGCTTGTTCGGGACAGCTAGGGCCACTGAAGCTTTCTTT. It is translated as CASSLFGTARATEAFF. The chain joins TRBV5-5 to TRBJ1-1; 7 bases are a match to TRBD1. After removal of 1 base from V and 4 bases from J, the junction contained 10 bases not matched to a gene. This CDR3 spans 16 amino acids. Germline V CDR1 and CDR2: SGHKS, YYEKEE (reference sequence).

The chain couples TRBV3-1 (or the pseudogene TRBV3-2) to TRBJ2-1, with 12 bases identical to TRBD2. This CDR3 spans 18 amino acids. The V gene's germline CDR1 is LGHDT and CDR2 YNNKEL (reference sequence). Losses at the gene ends were 1 base for V and 2 bases for J; bases not matched to a gene: 6. The CDR3 nucleotides are TGTGCCAGCAGCCAAGGACTAGCGGGGGCCCTAGCCTACAATGAGCAGTTCTTC. Residues: CASSQGLAGALAYNEQFF.